This record looks at one TCR beta chain sequence and its context. The antigen is unknown. This record comes from a study of CD8+ T cells in alopecia areata. Study-level findings and limits: Besides other cells, scalp samples also yield sequences of resident alphabeta T cells from normal skin. For lesional scalp, especially alopecia totalis/universalis, clonality was higher than in normal scalp.

CDR3 length equals 13 residues. Trimming cost V 5 bases and J 2 bases; bases outside gene matches: 3. CDR1 is SGHAT, CDR2 FQNNGV, per germline. The investigators collected lesional scalp punch biopsies and peripheral blood from alopecia areata patients. Extracted RNA was reverse transcribed into cDNA, the sequencing template. Produced via immunoSEQ multiplex PCR; TCRdb's table is partial and in-frame only. The data hold approximately 58,000 clones, with about 40% observed a single time. This TCR was recovered from a human donor with alopecia areata. The sample was NKG2D-low CD8+ T cells sorted from blood. The chain uses TRBV11-2 and TRBJ2-7; 7 positions match TRBD1. CDR3 bases: TGTGCCAGCAGCCCGGGACAGACCTACGAGCAGTACTTC. Amino acid sequence: CASSPGQTYEQYF.